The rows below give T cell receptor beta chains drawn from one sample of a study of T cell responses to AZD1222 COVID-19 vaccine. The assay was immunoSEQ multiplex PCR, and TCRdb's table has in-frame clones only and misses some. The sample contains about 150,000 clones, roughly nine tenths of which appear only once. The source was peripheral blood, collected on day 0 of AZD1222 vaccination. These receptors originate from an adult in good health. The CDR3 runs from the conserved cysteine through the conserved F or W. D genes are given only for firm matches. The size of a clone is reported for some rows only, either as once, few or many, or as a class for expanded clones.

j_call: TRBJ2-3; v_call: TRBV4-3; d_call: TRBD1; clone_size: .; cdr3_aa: CASSQFWGQPGMADTQYF; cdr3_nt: TGCGCCAGCAGCCAATTTTGGGGACAGCCGGGGATGGCAGATACGCAGTATTTT
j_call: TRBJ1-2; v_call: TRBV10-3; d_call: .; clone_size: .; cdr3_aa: CAITNKEDGYTF; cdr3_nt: TGTGCCATCACCAATAAGGAGGACGGCTACACCTTC
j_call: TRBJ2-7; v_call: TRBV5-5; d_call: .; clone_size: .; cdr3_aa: CASSLNRNYEQYF; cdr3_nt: TGTGCCAGCAGCTTGAACAGAAACTACGAGCAGTACTTC
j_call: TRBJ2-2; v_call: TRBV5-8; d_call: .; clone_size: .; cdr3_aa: CASSTAGTLNTGELFF; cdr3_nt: TGTGCCAGCAGCACCGCCGGGACATTGAACACCGGGGAGCTGTTTTTT
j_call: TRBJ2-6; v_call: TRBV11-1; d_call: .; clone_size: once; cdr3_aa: CASSLKLAGTTNVLTF; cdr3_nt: TGTGCCAGCAGCTTAAAATTGGCAGGGACAACTAACGTCCTGACTTTC
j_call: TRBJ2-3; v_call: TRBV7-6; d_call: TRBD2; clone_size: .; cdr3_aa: CASSLAQRGSTDTQYF; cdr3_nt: TGTGCCAGCAGCTTAGCCCAGCGGGGGAGCACAGATACGCAGTATTTT
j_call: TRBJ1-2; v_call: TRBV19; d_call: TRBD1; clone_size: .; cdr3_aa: CASRPQGGRDGYTF; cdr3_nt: TGTGCCAGTAGACCTCAGGGGGGTCGGGATGGCTACACCTTC
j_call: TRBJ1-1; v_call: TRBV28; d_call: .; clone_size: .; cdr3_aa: CASSFFTAGEAFF; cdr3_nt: TGTGCCAGCAGTTTCTTCACAGCCGGTGAAGCTTTCTTT
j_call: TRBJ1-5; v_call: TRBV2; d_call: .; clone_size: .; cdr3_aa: CASRGSGNQPQHF; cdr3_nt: TGTGCCAGCAGGGGGAGTGGCAATCAGCCCCAGCATTTT
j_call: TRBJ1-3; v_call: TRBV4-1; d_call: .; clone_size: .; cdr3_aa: CASSQDRNSGNTIYF; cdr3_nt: TGCGCCAGCAGCCAAGATAGAAACTCTGGAAACACCATATATTTT
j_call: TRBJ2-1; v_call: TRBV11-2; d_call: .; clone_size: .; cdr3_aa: CASSLVPRSNEQFF; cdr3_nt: TGTGCCAGCAGCTTAGTTCCCCGGAGCAATGAGCAGTTCTTC
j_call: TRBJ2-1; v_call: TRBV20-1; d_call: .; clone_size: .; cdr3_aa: CSASMGNEQFF; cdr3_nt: TGCAGTGCTAGTATGGGGAATGAGCAGTTCTTC
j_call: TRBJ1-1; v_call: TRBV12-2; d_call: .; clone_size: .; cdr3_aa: CASRLAIQGEMNTEAFF; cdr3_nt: TGTGCAAGTCGCTTAGCTATACAGGGTGAGATGAACACTGAAGCTTTCTTT
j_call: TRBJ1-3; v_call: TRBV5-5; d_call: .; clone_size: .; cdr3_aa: CASSLGPNSGNTIYF; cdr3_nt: TGTGCCAGCAGCCTAGGGCCTAACTCTGGAAACACCATATATTTT
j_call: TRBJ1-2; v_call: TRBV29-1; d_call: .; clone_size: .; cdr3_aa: CSVERDVNYGYTF; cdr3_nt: TGCAGCGTTGAACGGGATGTTAACTATGGCTACACCTTC
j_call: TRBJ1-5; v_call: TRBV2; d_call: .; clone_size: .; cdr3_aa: CASSGLPNQPQHF; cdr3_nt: TGTGCCAGCAGTGGCCTCCCCAATCAGCCCCAGCATTTT
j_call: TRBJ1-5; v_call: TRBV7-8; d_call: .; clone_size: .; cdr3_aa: CASSLETVGSNQPQHF; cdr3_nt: TGTGCCAGCAGCCTGGAGACGGTGGGGAGCAATCAGCCCCAGCATTTT
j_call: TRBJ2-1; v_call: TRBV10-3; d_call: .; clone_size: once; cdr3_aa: CAISEATANEQFF; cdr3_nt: TGTGCCATCAGTGAGGCGACAGCTAATGAGCAGTTCTTC
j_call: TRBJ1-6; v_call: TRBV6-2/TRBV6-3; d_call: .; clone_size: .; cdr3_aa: CASSYRGTSSYNSPLHF; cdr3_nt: TGTGCCAGCAGTTACAGAGGGACGAGCTCCTATAATTCACCCCTCCACTTT
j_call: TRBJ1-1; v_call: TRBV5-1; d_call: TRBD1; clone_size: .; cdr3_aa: CASSFAGTANTEAFF; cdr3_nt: TGCGCCAGCAGCTTCGCCGGGACAGCGAACACTGAAGCTTTCTTT